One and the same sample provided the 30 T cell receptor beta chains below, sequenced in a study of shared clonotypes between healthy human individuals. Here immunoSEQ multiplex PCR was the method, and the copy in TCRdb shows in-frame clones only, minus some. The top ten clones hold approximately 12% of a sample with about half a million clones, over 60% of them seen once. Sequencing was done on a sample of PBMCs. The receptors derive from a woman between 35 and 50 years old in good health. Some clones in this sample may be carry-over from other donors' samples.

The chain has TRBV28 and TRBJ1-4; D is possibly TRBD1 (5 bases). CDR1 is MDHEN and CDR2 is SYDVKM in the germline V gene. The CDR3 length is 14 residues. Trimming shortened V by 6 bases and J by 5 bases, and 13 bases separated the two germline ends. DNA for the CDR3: TGTGCCAGCAGCCCGGGGGGGTACAATGAAAAACTGTTTTTT. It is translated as CASSPGGYNEKLFF.

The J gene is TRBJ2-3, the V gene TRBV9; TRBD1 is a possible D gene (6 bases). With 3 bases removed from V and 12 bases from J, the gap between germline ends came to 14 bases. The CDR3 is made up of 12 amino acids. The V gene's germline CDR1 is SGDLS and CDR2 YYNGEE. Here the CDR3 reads CASSGGTLAQYF. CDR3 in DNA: TGTGCCAGCAGCGGGGGGACATTGGCTCAGTATTTT. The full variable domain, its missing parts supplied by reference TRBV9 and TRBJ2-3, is DSGVTQTPKHLITATGQRVTLRCSPRSGDLSVYWYQQSLDQGLQFLIQYYNGEERAKGNILERFSAQQFPDLHSELNLSSLELGDSALYFCASSGGTLAQYFGPGTRLTVL.

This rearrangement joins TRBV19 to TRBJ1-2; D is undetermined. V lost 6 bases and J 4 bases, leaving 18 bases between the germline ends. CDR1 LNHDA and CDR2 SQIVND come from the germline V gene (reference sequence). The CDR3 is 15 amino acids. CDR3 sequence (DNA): TGTGCCAGTAGGAGAAACAACCTCCTAAGCTATGGCTACACCTTC. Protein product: CASRRNNLLSYGYTF.

The CDR3 loop is CASSPETGWYGYTF. The DNA for the CDR3 is TGTGCCAGCTCACCAGAGACAGGGTGGTATGGCTACACCTTC. This chain uses TRBV18 with TRBJ1-2, with 7 bases that match TRBD1. The germline V gene encodes CDR1 KGHSH and CDR2 LQKENI. J was trimmed by 5 bases and V by 2 bases; bases with no gene match: 5. The length of the CDR3 is 14 residues.

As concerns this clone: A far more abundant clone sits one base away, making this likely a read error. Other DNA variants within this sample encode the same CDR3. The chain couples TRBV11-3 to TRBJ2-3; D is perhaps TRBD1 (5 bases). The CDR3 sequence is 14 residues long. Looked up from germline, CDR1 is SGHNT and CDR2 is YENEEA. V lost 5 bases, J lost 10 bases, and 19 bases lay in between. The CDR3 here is CASSPRPDSASQYF. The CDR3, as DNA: TGTGCCAGCAGCCCGCGGCCCGACAGCGCCTCGCAGTATTTT.

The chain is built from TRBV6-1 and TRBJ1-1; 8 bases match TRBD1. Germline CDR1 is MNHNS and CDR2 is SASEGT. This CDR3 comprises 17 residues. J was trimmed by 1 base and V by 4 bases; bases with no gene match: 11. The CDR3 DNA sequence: TGTGCCAGCAGTGCCCCGGCGGGGGGACAGGCGAACACTGAAGCTTTCTTT. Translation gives CASSAPAGGQANTEAFF.

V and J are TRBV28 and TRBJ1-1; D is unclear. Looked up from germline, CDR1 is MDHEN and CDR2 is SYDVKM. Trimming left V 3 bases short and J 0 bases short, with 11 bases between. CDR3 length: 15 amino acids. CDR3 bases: TGTGCCAGCAGTTTGGAGGGTGCCATGAACACTGAAGCTTTCTTT. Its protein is CASSLEGAMNTEAFF.

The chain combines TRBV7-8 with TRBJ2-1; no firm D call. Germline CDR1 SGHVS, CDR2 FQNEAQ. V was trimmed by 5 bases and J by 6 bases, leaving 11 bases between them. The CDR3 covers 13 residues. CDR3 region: CASSPEELNEQFF. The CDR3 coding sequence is TGTGCCAGCAGCCCTGAGGAACTCAATGAGCAGTTCTTC.

CDR3 DNA sequence: TGTGCCAGCAGCTTAGAGCGGGAGGTGAATGAGCAGTTCTTC. The encoded protein is CASSLEREVNEQFF. The chain links TRBV7-2 to TRBJ2-1; 9 nucleotides line up with TRBD2. Trimming took 1 base from V and 7 from J; bases not matched to a gene: 2. There are 14 residues in the CDR3. Germline V gene lookup returns CDR1 SGHTA and CDR2 FQGNSA.

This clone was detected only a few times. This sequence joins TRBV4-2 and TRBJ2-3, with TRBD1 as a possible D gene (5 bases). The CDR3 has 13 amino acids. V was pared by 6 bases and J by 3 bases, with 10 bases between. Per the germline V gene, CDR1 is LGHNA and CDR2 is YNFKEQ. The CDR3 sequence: CASRDSGTDTQYF. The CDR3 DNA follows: TGTGCCAGCAGAGATTCAGGGACAGATACGCAGTATTTT.

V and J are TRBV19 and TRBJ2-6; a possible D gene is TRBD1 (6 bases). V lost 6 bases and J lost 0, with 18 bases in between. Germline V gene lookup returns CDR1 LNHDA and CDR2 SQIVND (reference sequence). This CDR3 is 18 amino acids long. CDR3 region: CASSITYRVSSGANVLTF. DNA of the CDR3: TGTGCCAGTAGCATCACCTACAGGGTGAGCTCTGGGGCCAACGTCCTGACTTTC.

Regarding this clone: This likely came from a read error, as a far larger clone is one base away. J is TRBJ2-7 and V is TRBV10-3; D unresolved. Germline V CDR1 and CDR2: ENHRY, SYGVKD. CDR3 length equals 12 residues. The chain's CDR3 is CAVSAGSYEQYF. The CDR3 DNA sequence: TGTGCCGTCAGTGCCGGATCCTACGAGCAGTACTTC.

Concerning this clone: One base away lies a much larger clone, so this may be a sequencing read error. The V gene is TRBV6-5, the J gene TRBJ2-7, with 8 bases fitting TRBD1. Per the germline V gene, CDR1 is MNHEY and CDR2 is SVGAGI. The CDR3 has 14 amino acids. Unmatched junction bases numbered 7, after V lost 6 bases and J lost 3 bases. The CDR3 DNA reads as TGTGCCAGCAGCGGACAGGGTTCAGACTACGAGCAGTACTTC. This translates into CASSGQGSDYEQYF.

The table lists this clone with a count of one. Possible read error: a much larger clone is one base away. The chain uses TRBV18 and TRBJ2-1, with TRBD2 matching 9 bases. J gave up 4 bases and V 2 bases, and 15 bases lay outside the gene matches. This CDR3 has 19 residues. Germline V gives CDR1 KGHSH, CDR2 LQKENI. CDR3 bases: TGTGCCAGCTCACCATCGGTGACTAGCGGATTGGGGCCATACAATGAGCAGTTCTTC. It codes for CASSPSVTSGLGPYNEQFF.

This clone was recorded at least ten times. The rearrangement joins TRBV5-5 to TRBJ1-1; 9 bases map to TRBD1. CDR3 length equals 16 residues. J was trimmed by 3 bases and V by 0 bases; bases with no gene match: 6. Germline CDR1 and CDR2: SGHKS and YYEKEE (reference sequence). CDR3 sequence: CASSLGTGVEDTEAFF. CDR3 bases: TGTGCCAGCAGCTTGGGGACAGGGGTTGAGGACACTGAAGCTTTCTTT.

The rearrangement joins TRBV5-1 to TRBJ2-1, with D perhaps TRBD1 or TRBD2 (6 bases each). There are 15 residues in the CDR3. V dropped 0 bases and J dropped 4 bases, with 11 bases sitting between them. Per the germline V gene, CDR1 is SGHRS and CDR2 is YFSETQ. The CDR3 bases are TGCGCCAGCAGCTTGGCCAGGGGACTTTACAATGAGCAGTTCTTC. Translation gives CASSLARGLYNEQFF.

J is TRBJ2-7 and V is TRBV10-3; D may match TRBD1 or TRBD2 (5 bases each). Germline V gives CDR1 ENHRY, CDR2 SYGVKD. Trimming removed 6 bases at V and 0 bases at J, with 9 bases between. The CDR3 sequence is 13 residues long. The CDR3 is CAISEGISYEQYF. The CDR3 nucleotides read TGTGCCATCAGCGAGGGGATCTCCTACGAGCAGTACTTC.

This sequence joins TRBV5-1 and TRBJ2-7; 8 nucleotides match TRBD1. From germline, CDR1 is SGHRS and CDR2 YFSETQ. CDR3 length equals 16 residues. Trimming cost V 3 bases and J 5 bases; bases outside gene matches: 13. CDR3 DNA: TGCGCCAGCAGCTCAGATACATACCAGGGGGCACACGAGCAGTACTTC. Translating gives CASSSDTYQGAHEQYF.

Here the CDR3 DNA reads TGTGCCAGCAGCGTAGCACAGGGTGCAGATACGCAGTATTTT. Protein product: CASSVAQGADTQYF. This rearrangement joins TRBV9 to TRBJ2-3; maybe TRBD1 (6 bases). Germline V gene lookup returns CDR1 SGDLS and CDR2 YYNGEE. V lost 0 bases, J lost 4 bases, and 9 bases lay in between. The CDR3 is 14 residues long.

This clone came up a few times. The CDR3 DNA follows: TGTGCCAGCAGCATCGGCAGGGCCAATCAGCCCCAGCATTTT. Its translation: CASSIGRANQPQHF. This sequence joins TRBV7-2 and TRBJ1-5; TRBD1 is a possible D gene (5 bases). There are 14 residues in the CDR3. Between the trimmed V and J ends, which lost 5 bases and 3 bases, there was a span of 11 bases. Per the germline V gene, CDR1 is SGHTA and CDR2 is FQGNSA.

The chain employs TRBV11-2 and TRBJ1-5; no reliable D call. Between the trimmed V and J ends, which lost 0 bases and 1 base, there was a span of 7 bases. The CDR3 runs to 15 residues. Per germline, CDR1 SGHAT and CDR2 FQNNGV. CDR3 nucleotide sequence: TGTGCCAGCAGCTTAGATGCAGCGAGCAATCAGCCCCAGCATTTT. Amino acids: CASSLDAASNQPQHF.

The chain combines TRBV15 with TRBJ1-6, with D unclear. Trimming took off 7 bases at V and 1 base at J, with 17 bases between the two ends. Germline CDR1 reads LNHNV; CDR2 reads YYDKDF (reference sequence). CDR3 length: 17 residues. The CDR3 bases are TGTGCCACCACCGACGGGCCCTCTATGTCCTATAATTCACCCCTCCACTTT. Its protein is CATTDGPSMSYNSPLHF.

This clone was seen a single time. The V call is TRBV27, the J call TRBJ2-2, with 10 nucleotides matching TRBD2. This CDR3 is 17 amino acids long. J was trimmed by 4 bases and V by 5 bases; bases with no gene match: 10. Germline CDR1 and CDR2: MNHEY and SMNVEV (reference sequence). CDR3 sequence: CASSMNLAGDPTGELFF. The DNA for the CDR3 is TGTGCCAGCAGTATGAATCTAGCGGGAGACCCCACCGGGGAGCTGTTTTTT.

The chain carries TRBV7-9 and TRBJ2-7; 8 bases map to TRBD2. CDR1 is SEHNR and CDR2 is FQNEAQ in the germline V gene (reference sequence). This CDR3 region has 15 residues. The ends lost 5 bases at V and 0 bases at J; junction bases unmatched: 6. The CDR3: CASSPSSGDSYEQYF. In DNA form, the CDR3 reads TGTGCCAGCAGCCCAAGTAGCGGGGACTCCTACGAGCAGTACTTC.

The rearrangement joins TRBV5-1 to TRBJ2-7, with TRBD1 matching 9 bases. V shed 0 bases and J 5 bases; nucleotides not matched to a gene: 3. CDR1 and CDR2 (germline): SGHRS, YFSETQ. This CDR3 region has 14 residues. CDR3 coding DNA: TGCGCCAGCAGCTTGGGCGGGACAGGGAACGAGCAGTACTTC. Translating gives CASSLGGTGNEQYF.

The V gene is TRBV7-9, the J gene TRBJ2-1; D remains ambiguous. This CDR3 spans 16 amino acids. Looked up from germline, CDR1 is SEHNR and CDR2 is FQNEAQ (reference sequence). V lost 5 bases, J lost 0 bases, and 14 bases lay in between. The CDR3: CASSEEMVSSYNEQFF. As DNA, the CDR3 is TGTGCCAGCAGCGAGGAGATGGTGAGCTCCTACAATGAGCAGTTCTTC.

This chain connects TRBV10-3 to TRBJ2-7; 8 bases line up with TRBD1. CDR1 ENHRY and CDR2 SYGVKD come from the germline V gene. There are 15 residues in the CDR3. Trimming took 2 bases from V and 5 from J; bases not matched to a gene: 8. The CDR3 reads CAISEGQGEGDEQYF. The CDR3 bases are TGTGCCATCAGTGAGGGACAGGGAGAAGGAGACGAGCAGTACTTC.

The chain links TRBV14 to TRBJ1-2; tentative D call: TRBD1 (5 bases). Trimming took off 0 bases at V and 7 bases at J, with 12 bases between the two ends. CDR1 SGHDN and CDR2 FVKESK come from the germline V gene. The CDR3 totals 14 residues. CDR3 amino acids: CASSQERGTVGYTF. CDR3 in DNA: TGTGCCAGCAGCCAAGAGAGGGGTACGGTTGGCTACACCTTC.

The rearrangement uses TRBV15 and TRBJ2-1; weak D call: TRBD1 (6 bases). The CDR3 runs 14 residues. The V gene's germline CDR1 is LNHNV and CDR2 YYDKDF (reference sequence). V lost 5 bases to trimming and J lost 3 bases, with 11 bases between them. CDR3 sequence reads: CATSGGRYYNEQFF. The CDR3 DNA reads TGTGCCACCAGCGGGGGCCGGTACTACAATGAGCAGTTCTTC.

The CDR3 DNA reads TGTGCCAGCAGTACAGACCTCTACGAGCAGTACTTC. Amino acids: CASSTDLYEQYF. The chain couples TRBV14 to TRBJ2-7; D is ambiguous. Germline V gene sequence: CDR1 SGHDN, CDR2 FVKESK. Deletions cut 6 bases from V and 3 bases from J, with 9 bases between. The CDR3 runs to 12 residues.